The 11 T cell receptor beta chains reported below all come from one sample, sequenced in a study of Ad26.COV2.S vaccination and SARS-CoV-2 variants. The table came from immunoSEQ multiplex PCR; TCRdb's copy has only in-frame clones and leaves some out. This sample carries over 400,000 clones, about 90% of them seen once, and the ten largest clones take less than 5.5%. The treatment here: roughly 19 received Ad26.COV2.S at low or high dose, single or two shots; 5 received placebo; per-sample allocation not given. Repertoires come from day 63 after the first vaccine or placebo injection. The input for sequencing was peripheral blood, taken in a trial of Ad26.COV2.S vaccine versus placebo. The receptor source for this set is a person aged 18-60 years who received the Ad26.COV2.S COVID-19 vaccine or a placebo.

This chain joins TRBV19 and TRBJ2-5; D might be TRBD1 (5 bases). Germline-derived CDR1 and CDR2 are LNHDA and SQIVND (reference sequence). CDR3 length: 16 amino acids. With 5 bases removed from V and 1 base from J, the gap between germline ends came to 17 bases. The CDR3 here is CASSSRASGFQETQYF. CDR3 DNA sequence: TGTGCCAGTAGTTCCCGGGCCTCAGGGTTCCAAGAGACCCAGTACTTC. The whole variable domain, remainder taken from reference TRBV19 and TRBJ2-5, is DGGITQSPKYLFRKEGQNVTLSCEQNLNHDAMYWYRQDPGQGLRLIYYSQIVNDFQKGDIAEGYSVSREKKESFPLTVTSAQKNPTAFYLCASSSRASGFQETQYFGPGTRLLVL.

The rearrangement links TRBV5-4 to TRBJ2-7; TRBD1 agrees at 7 bases. The germline V gene encodes CDR1 SGHNT and CDR2 YYREEE (reference sequence). The V and J ends lost 4 bases and 3 bases, in that order; junction bases with no gene match: 13. The CDR3 runs 16 residues. CDR3 sequence (DNA): TGTGCCAGCAGCCCTTATCGACAGGGCGGAGGCTACGAGCAGTACTTC. Translating gives CASSPYRQGGGYEQYF. Combining the CDR3 with reference TRBV5-4 and TRBJ2-7 gives the whole variable domain ETGVTQSPTHLIKTRGQQVTLRCSSQSGHNTVSWYQQALGQGPQFIFQYYREEENGRGNFPPRFSGLQFPNYSSELNVNALELDDSALYLCASSPYRQGGGYEQYFGPGTRLTVT.

This rearrangement joins TRBV3-1 (or the pseudogene TRBV3-2) to TRBJ2-2; D gene unclear. The V end was cut by 5 bases, the J end by 7 bases, with 5 bases between. There are 11 residues in the CDR3. In germline, CDR1 is LGHDT, CDR2 YNNKEL (reference sequence). This CDR3 is CASSSIGELFF. The DNA of the CDR3 is TGTGCCAGCAGCTCGATCGGGGAGCTGTTTTTT.

This clone was found once. The V call is TRBV24-1, the J call TRBJ1-5; no clear D. The CDR3 is made up of 12 amino acids. The ends were cut back, 3 bases at V and 5 bases at J, with 4 bases in the middle. Germline CDR1 and CDR2: KGHDR and SFDVKD. CDR3 DNA sequence: TGTGCCACCAGTGATGCATATCAGCCCCAGCATTTT. It specifies CATSDAYQPQHF.

J is TRBJ2-7 and V is TRBV4-3; D remains ambiguous. The CDR3 is made up of 16 amino acids. Germline V CDR1 and CDR2: LGHNA, YSLEER. Deletions cut 4 bases from V and 3 bases from J, with 19 bases between. The CDR3 bases are TGCGCCAGCAGCCTCATGCATACCCCAGGAGACTACGAGCAGTACTTC. Translated: CASSLMHTPGDYEQYF.

The V gene is TRBV10-3, the J gene TRBJ2-7; D perhaps matches TRBD1 (6 bases). The CDR3 is made up of 15 amino acids. V lost 2 bases and J 4 bases, leaving 15 bases between the germline ends. Germline V lookup: CDR1 ENHRY, CDR2 SYGVKD. As DNA, the CDR3 is TGTGCCATCAGTGAGACGATCAGGGGCACGTACGAGCAGTACTTC. Protein sequence: CAISETIRGTYEQYF.

This rearrangement joins TRBV13 to TRBJ2-3; 8 bases are shared with TRBD2. V trimming: 2 bases; J trimming: 2 bases; junction bases outside the gene matches: 3. CDR3 length equals 15 residues. Per the germline V gene, CDR1 is PRHDT and CDR2 is FYEKMQ (reference sequence). CDR3: CASSLQREITDTQYF. Here the CDR3 DNA reads TGTGCCAGCAGCTTACAGCGGGAGATCACAGATACGCAGTATTTT.

This clone showed up just once. CDR3 amino acids: CASNLSGKNYEQYF. CDR3 coding DNA: TGCGCCAGCAACCTTAGCGGGAAAAACTACGAGCAGTACTTC. V usage is TRBV10-2 and J usage is TRBJ2-7; 8 bases match TRBD2. Trimming took 7 bases from V and 3 from J; bases not matched to a gene: 8. The CDR3 is 14 amino acids. Germline V gene sequence: CDR1 WSHSY, CDR2 SAAADI.

The chain employs TRBV9 and TRBJ2-6; 12 nucleotides agree with TRBD1. Germline lookup yields CDR1 SGDLS and CDR2 YYNGEE. The J segment lost 2 bases and the V segment lost 0 bases, leaving 9 bases of the junction unmatched. The CDR3 sequence is 20 residues long. In DNA form, the CDR3 reads TGTGCCAGCAGCGTAGATCCGCACGGGACAGGGGGCACTGGGGCCAACGTCCTGACTTTC. Translating it yields CASSVDPHGTGGTGANVLTF.

Here the CDR3 reads CASSLVKETQYF. CDR3 nucleotides: TGTGCCAGCAGCTTAGTAAAAGAGACCCAGTACTTC. The chain combines TRBV13 with TRBJ2-5; D is unclear. Trimming took 1 base from V and 3 from J, leaving 3 bases between them. The germline CDR1 and CDR2 sequences are PRHDT and FYEKMQ (reference sequence). The CDR3 loop spans 12 amino acids.

The J gene is TRBJ2-3, the V gene TRBV2; a possible D gene is TRBD2 (6 bases). CDR3 size: 16 residues. Germline assignment: CDR1 SNHLY and CDR2 FYNNEI. V lost 4 bases to trimming and J lost 5 bases, with 19 bases between them. CDR3 nucleotides: TGTGCCAGCAGTGCCCCCCTGGCGGAGGGGTTAGATACGCAGTATTTT. Translated, it gives CASSAPLAEGLDTQYF.